Reported below is one T cell receptor (beta chain). Sequenced by immunoSEQ multiplex PCR; TCRdb stores in-frame clones only, minus some. The sample consists of about 710,000 clones, approximately 87% of them appearing once. The V gene lost 5 bases and the J gene lost 2 bases, with 18 bases spanning the gap. This CDR3 has 17 amino acids. Germline V lookup: CDR1 LGHNT, CDR2 FRNRAP. This entry comes from a study of shared T cell receptors in the human thymus. A further study also used this sample, focusing on human thymus T cells. From that second work: The thymus was resected at corrective cardiac surgery.

The sequenced sample was thymocytes. The chain couples TRBV12-5 to TRBJ1-4, with unresolved D. The receptor's source is a boy in the first two years of life with a congenital heart defect. Here the CDR3 reads CASGLRPPEGTNEKLFF. The DNA for the CDR3 is TGTGCTAGTGGTCTCCGACCCCCGGAGGGCACTAATGAAAAACTGTTTTTT.